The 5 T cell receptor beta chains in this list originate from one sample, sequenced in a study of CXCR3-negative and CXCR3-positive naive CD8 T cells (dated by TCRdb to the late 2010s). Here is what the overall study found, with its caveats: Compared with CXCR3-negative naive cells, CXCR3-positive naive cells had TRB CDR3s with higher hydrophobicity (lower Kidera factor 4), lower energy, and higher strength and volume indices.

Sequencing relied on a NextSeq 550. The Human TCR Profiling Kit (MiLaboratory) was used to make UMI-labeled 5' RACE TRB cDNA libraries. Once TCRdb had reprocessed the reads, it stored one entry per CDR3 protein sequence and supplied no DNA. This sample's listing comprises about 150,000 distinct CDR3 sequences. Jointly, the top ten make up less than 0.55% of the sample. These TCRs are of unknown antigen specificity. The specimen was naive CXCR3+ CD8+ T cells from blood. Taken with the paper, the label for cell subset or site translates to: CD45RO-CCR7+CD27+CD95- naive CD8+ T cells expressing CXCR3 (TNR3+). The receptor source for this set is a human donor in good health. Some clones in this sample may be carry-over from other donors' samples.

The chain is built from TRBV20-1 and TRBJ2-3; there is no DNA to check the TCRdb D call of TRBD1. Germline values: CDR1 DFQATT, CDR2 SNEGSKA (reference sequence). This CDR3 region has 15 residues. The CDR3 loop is CSARDQDTPTDTQYF.

CDR3 region: CASRCGTSGRSSYEQYF. The rearrangement links TRBV12-2 to TRBJ2-7; TCRdb selects TRBD2, and the lack of DNA leaves this call unchecked. TRBV12-2 is a pseudogene locus. The CDR3 has 17 residues.

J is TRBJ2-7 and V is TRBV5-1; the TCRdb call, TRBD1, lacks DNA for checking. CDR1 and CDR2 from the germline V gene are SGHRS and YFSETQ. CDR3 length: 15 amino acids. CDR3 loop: CASSLGTGGSYEQYF.

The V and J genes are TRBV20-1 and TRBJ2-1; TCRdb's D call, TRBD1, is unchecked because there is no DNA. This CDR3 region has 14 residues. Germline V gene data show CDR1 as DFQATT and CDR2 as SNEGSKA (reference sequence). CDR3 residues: CSVTGGPEYNEQFF.

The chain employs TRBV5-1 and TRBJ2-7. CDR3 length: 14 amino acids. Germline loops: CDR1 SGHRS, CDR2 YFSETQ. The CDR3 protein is CASSLSTASYEQYF.